What follows is one T cell receptor (beta chain) and its context. This sample was taken from a study of blood T cells in healthy people across ages. Germline lookup yields CDR1 MNHNY and CDR2 SVGAGI (reference sequence). This CDR3 comprises 12 residues. The V end was cut by 2 bases, the J end by 6 bases, with 7 bases between. The authors ran a second PCR of about 7 to 11 cycles using a sample-barcoded 5' primer and a J-beta primer mix. TCRdb redid the calling of the 5' RACE reads with MiXCR, one entry per CDR3 protein. The repertoire consists of around 1,000,000 distinct CDR3 sequences, with under 30% occurring once and the leading ten covering approximately 0.79%. The same data also contributed to another study, on T cells of mothers and their children.

This clonotype originated in a girl between 2 and 10 years old in good health. The chain joins TRBV6-6 to TRBJ1-1; no reliable D call. Sequenced input: blood. The DNA for the CDR3 is TGTGCCAGCAGTTACGGCATATCTGAAGCTTTCTTT. Protein sequence: CASSYGISEAFF.